These 26 T cell receptor beta chains were sequenced from one sample in a study of post-analysis software for immune sequencing data. Study conclusions and caveats: A few TRBV segments appeared more often in patients than in controls, and TRBV5-6, TRBV5-1 and TRBV20-1 were among these.

Their target antigens are unknown. Included in the TCR beta cDNA libraries were unique molecular identifiers. Each CDR3 protein gets one entry after TCRdb re-called the PCR reads with MiXCR. Of hundreds of thousands of distinct CDR3 sequences in the sample, 25% to 30% were seen once. The sequenced sample consisted of blood. The receptor source for this set is a girl aged 10-17 years with multiple sclerosis.

The rearrangement links TRBV7-2 to TRBJ1-6; D not resolved. Germline V lookup: CDR1 SGHTA, CDR2 FQGNSA. Trimming left V 3 bases short and J 6 bases short, with 18 bases between. The CDR3 runs 17 residues. CDR3 DNA sequence: TGTGCCAGCAGCTTTCGGGGAGTAGGGCAGATTAATTCACCCCTCCACTTT. It is translated as CASSFRGVGQINSPLHF.

This clonotype has only one observation. This chain joins TRBV5-1 and TRBJ1-1; the D is unclear. The CDR3 runs to 16 residues. Germline V lookup: CDR1 SGHRS, CDR2 YFSETQ. The V end was cut by 4 bases, the J end by 4 bases, with 20 bases between. The CDR3 DNA reads as TGCGCCAGCAGCCGTCTCACCGTAGCGCCGGGCACTGAAGCTTTCTTT. As protein: CASSRLTVAPGTEAFF.

In this sample, this clonotype turned up many times. V usage is TRBV7-9 and J usage is TRBJ2-5; maybe TRBD2 (5 bases). Looked up from germline, CDR1 is SEHNR and CDR2 is FQNEAQ (reference sequence). The CDR3 runs to 11 residues. CDR3 protein: CASARGETQYF. The CDR3 DNA reads TGTGCTTCGGCTAGAGGGGAGACCCAGTACTTC. Full variable domain (outside the CDR3, taken from reference TRBV7-9 and TRBJ2-5): DTGVSQNPRHKITKRGQNVTFRCDPISEHNRLYWYRQTLGQGPEFLTYFQNEAQLEKSRLLSDRFSAERPKGSFSTLEIQRTEQGDSAMYLCASARGETQYFGPGTRLLVL.

The V call is TRBV28, the J call TRBJ1-1; 8 bases agree with TRBD1. The CDR3 loop spans 13 amino acids. Unmatched junction bases numbered 8, after V lost 5 bases and J lost 9 bases. Per germline, CDR1 MDHEN and CDR2 SYDVKM. CDR3: CASSHQGALKAFF. The CDR3 coding sequence is TGTGCCAGCAGTCATCAGGGGGCTTTAAAAGCTTTCTTT.

V usage is TRBV29-1 and J usage is TRBJ2-5, with a weak D call TRBD1 (6 bases). This CDR3 comprises 14 residues. The germline CDR1 and CDR2 sequences are SQVTM and ANQGSEA. Deletions cut 2 bases from V and 5 bases from J, with 15 bases between. The CDR3 loop reads CSVERGGGGETQYF. DNA of the CDR3: TGCAGCGTTGAACGGGGTGGGGGCGGGGAGACCCAGTACTTC.

The table lists this clonotype with a few counts. The J gene is TRBJ2-3, the V gene TRBV6-5; D assignment may be TRBD1 or TRBD2 (6 bases each). Germline CDR1 and CDR2: MNHEY and SVGAGI. CDR3 length equals 15 residues. V was trimmed by 6 bases and J by 1 base, leaving 14 bases between them. The CDR3 reads CASRNPGGGTDTQYF. Written as DNA, the CDR3 is TGTGCCAGCAGAAATCCCGGGGGCGGCACAGATACGCAGTATTTT.

This sequence joins TRBV20-1 and TRBJ1-4; D uncertain. Germline CDR1 DFQATT, CDR2 SNEGSKA (reference sequence). The CDR3 is 13 amino acids. V lost 6 bases to trimming and J lost 0 bases, with 8 bases between them. DNA for the CDR3: TGCAGTGCCACGGGCGCAACTAATGAAAAACTGTTTTTT. Its protein product is CSATGATNEKLFF.

The V gene is TRBV4-2, the J gene TRBJ1-2; the D gene is possibly TRBD1 (5 bases). CDR1 and CDR2 (germline): LGHNA, YNFKEQ. The CDR3 extends over 14 amino acids. V lost 7 bases and J lost 9, with 21 bases in between. The CDR3 nucleotides read TGTGCCAGCACCCCCGAACGGGACGGGTTGCGCTACACCTTC. Its translation is CASTPERDGLRYTF.

This clonotype was recorded a few times. This sequence joins TRBV28 and TRBJ2-5; 7 positions match TRBD2. Germline CDR1 and CDR2: MDHEN and SYDVKM. CDR3 length: 15 residues. J lost 3 bases, V lost 2 bases, and 6 bases had no gene match. Written as DNA, the CDR3 is TGTGCCAGCAGTTTAGCGGCTAGCGGAAAAGAGACCCAGTACTTC. Its protein is CASSLAASGKETQYF.

The chain links TRBV9 to TRBJ2-4; 7 nucleotides line up with TRBD2. V lost 2 bases, J lost 2 bases, and 7 bases stayed unmatched. Looked up from germline, CDR1 is SGDLS and CDR2 is YYNGEE. This CDR3 has 16 residues. CDR3 DNA sequence: TGTGCCAGCAGCGTGGGAGGGGCCGGGACCAAAAACATTCAGTACTTC. It specifies CASSVGGAGTKNIQYF.

This rearrangement joins TRBV5-1 to TRBJ1-1; D remains unclear. The germline V and J ends were trimmed by 5 bases and 4 bases, with 18 bases remaining between them. The CDR3 covers 15 residues. The germline V gene encodes CDR1 SGHRS and CDR2 YFSETQ. The CDR3 region is CASRETRDSSTEAFF. The CDR3 DNA reads TGCGCCAGCAGGGAGACGAGGGATTCGTCCACTGAAGCTTTCTTT.

This clonotype was detected ten times or more. V gene TRBV12-3 or TRBV12-4 combines with J gene TRBJ2-1, with D unclear. Trimming took 6 bases from V and 7 from J, leaving 7 bases between them. The CDR3 sequence is 11 residues long. The CDR3 DNA is TGTGCCAGCAGCCTTGAAAATGAGCAGTTCTTC. Its protein product is CASSLENEQFF.

This clonotype was seen a few times. The rearrangement joins TRBV7-2 to TRBJ2-1; 9 bases are a match to TRBD2. The ends lost 3 bases at V and 2 bases at J; junction bases unmatched: 14. The CDR3 runs to 19 residues. Germline CDR1 and CDR2: SGHTA and FQGNSA. The DNA of the CDR3 is TGTGCCAGCAGCTTTTGGTGGGGCGGGGGGGCCAGGACCTACAATGAGCAGTTCTTC. It yields the protein CASSFWWGGGARTYNEQFF. The variable domain in full, with the rest retrieved from reference TRBV7-2 and TRBJ2-1, is GAGVSQSPSNKVTEKGKDVELRCDPISGHTALYWYRQSLGQGLEFLIYFQGNSAPDKSGLPSDRFSAERTGGSVSTLTIQRTQQEDSAVYLCASSFWWGGGARTYNEQFFGPGTRLTVL.

The J gene is TRBJ1-4, the V gene TRBV5-1; maybe TRBD1 (5 bases). V was cut by 4 bases and J by 7 bases, with 14 bases left in between. Germline V CDR1 and CDR2: SGHRS, YFSETQ. The CDR3 is made up of 14 amino acids. The CDR3 protein is CASSHQGSAEKLFF. For the CDR3, the DNA is TGCGCCAGCAGCCACCAGGGAAGCGCTGAAAAACTGTTTTTT.

The rearrangement links TRBV14 to TRBJ2-1, with D unclear. This CDR3 is built from 15 residues. Trimming shortened V by 3 bases and J by 1 base, and 10 bases separated the two germline ends. Looked up from germline, CDR1 is SGHDN and CDR2 is FVKESK. The CDR3 DNA reads TGTGCCAGCAGCCAGAGACTCGCTTCCTACAATGAGCAGTTCTTC. Encoded protein: CASSQRLASYNEQFF. The variable domain in full, with the rest retrieved from reference TRBV14 and TRBJ2-1, is EAGVTQFPSHSVIEKGQTVTLRCDPISGHDNLYWYRRVMGKEIKFLLHFVKESKQDESGMPNNRFLAERTGGTYSTLKVQPAELEDSGVYFCASSQRLASYNEQFFGPGTRLTVL.

As DNA, the CDR3 is TGCGCCAGCAGCTTGGCGGGACGTAAAGGCGATGAGCAGTTCTTC. Protein product: CASSLAGRKGDEQFF. The chain uses TRBV5-1 and TRBJ2-1, with D perhaps given as TRBD1 or TRBD2 (5 bases each). The CDR3 loop spans 15 amino acids. Trimming left V 0 bases short and J 8 bases short, with 15 bases between. Germline V gene data show CDR1 as SGHRS and CDR2 as YFSETQ.

This clonotype was detected only a few times. This sequence joins TRBV25-1 and TRBJ2-1, with 10 bases lining up with TRBD2. Germline V gene lookup returns CDR1 MGHDK and CDR2 SYGVNS. Losses at the gene ends were 5 bases for V and 7 bases for J; bases not matched to a gene: 17. The CDR3 covers 18 residues. The CDR3 loop is CASSTRDSLAGVGNEQFF. The CDR3 DNA reads TGTGCCAGCAGTACCCGGGACAGTCTAGCGGGAGTGGGAAATGAGCAGTTCTTC.

The chain carries TRBV6-5 and TRBJ1-1; D may be TRBD1 (5 bases). The CDR3 covers 13 residues. Trimming left V 7 bases short and J 5 bases short, with 14 bases between. Germline V gene sequence: CDR1 MNHEY, CDR2 SVGAGI. CDR3: CASMIVKGTEAFF. The CDR3 DNA sequence: TGTGCCAGCATGATTGTGAAGGGGACTGAAGCTTTCTTT.

This clonotype has more than one count but fewer than ten. V usage is TRBV7-2 and J usage is TRBJ1-1, with D uncertain. V was trimmed by 0 bases and J by 5 bases, leaving 7 bases between them. Germline CDR1 SGHTA, CDR2 FQGNSA. The CDR3 totals 13 residues. The CDR3 DNA follows: TGTGCCAGCAGCTTAGCCCCGATGACTGAAGCTTTCTTT. Its translation: CASSLAPMTEAFF.

The CDR3 bases are TGTGCCAGCAGCTATGGGGTGGGGGCGGAGCCCCAGCATTTT. As protein: CASSYGVGAEPQHF. This chain uses TRBV5-5 with TRBJ1-5; possible D gene TRBD1, 6 bases. Trimming shortened V by 3 bases and J by 8 bases, and 15 bases separated the two germline ends. Germline assignment: CDR1 SGHKS and CDR2 YYEKEE (reference sequence). The CDR3 runs to 14 residues.

This clonotype was counted between two and nine times. The chain is built from TRBV7-9 and TRBJ1-2; D possibly corresponds to TRBD1 (5 bases). CDR3 size: 15 residues. Trimming removed 1 base from V and 0 bases from J, with 9 bases in between. In germline, CDR1 is SEHNR, CDR2 FQNEAQ (reference sequence). CDR3 region: CASSLGDGANYGYTF. CDR3 DNA sequence: TGTGCCAGCAGCTTAGGGGACGGTGCTAACTATGGCTACACCTTC.

The V gene is TRBV25-1, the J gene TRBJ2-1, with D maybe TRBD2 (6 bases). Germline loops: CDR1 MGHDK, CDR2 SYGVNS. This CDR3 is 14 amino acids long. V was cut by 11 bases and J by 2 bases, with 16 bases left in between. CDR3 region: CACSGTFPYNEQFF. CDR3 DNA: TGTGCCTGCTCCGGGACTTTTCCCTACAATGAGCAGTTCTTC. Combining the CDR3 with reference TRBV25-1 and TRBJ2-1 gives the whole variable domain EADIYQTPRYLVIGTGKKITLECSQTMGHDKMYWYQQDPGMELHLIHYSYGVNSTEKGDLSSESTVSRIRTEHFPLTLESARPSHTSQYLCACSGTFPYNEQFFGPGTRLTVL.

This clonotype was observed a handful of times. DNA of the CDR3: TGCGCCAGCAGCACCCGGGCCTTCTATGGCTACACCTTC. The encoded protein is CASSTRAFYGYTF. V gene TRBV5-1 combines with J gene TRBJ1-2; D gene unclear. With 4 bases removed from V and 4 bases from J, the gap between germline ends came to 11 bases. This CDR3 spans 13 amino acids. Per germline, CDR1 SGHRS and CDR2 YFSETQ.

The J gene is TRBJ2-6, the V gene TRBV5-8, with unresolved D. This CDR3 spans 14 amino acids. V was pared by 3 bases and J by 5 bases, with 9 bases between. Germline-derived CDR1 and CDR2 are SGHTS and YDEGEE. CDR3 amino acids: CASSSSYWANVLTF. The CDR3 nucleotides are TGTGCCAGCAGCTCTTCTTACTGGGCCAACGTCCTGACTTTC.

The chain links TRBV29-1 to TRBJ1-2; 8 bases agree with TRBD1. CDR3 length equals 13 residues. Germline V gene sequence: CDR1 SQVTM, CDR2 ANQGSEA. J was trimmed by 0 bases and V by 4 bases; bases with no gene match: 1. The DNA of the CDR3 is TGCAGCGTTGGACAGGGGCCTAACTATGGCTACACCTTC. It yields the protein CSVGQGPNYGYTF.

The rearrangement uses TRBV7-2 and TRBJ2-1; TRBD2 matches 7 bases. This CDR3 region has 13 residues. The V segment lost 4 bases and the J segment 7 bases; nucleotides outside the gene matches: 4. CDR1 is SGHTA, CDR2 FQGNSA, per germline. CDR3 nucleotide sequence: TGTGCCAGCAGCTGGGACTATCGAAATGAGCAGTTCTTC. This codes for CASSWDYRNEQFF. Based on the CDR3 plus reference TRBV7-2 and TRBJ2-1, the full variable domain is GAGVSQSPSNKVTEKGKDVELRCDPISGHTALYWYRQSLGQGLEFLIYFQGNSAPDKSGLPSDRFSAERTGGSVSTLTIQRTQQEDSAVYLCASSWDYRNEQFFGPGTRLTVL.